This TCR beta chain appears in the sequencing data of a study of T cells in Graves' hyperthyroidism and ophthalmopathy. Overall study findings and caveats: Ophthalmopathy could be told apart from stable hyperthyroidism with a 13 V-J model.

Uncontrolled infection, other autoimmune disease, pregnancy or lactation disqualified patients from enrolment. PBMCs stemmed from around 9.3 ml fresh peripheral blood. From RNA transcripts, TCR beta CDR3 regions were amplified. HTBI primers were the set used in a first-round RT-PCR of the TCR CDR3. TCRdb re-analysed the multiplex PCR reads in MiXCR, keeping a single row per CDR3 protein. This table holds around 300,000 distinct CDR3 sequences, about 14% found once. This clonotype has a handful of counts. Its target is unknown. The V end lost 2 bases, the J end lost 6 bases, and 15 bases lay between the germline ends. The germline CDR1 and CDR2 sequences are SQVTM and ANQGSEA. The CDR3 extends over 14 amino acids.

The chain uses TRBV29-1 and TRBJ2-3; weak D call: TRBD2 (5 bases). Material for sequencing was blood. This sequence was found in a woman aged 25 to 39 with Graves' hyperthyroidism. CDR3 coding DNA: TGCAGCGTTGAAAGCGGCCAAAGGATCGATACGCAGTATTTT. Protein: CSVESGQRIDTQYF.